This T cell receptor beta chain was retrieved from a study of T cell responses to AZD1222 COVID-19 vaccine. This clone was seen a few times. The protocol was immunoSEQ multiplex PCR, while the TCRdb copy is restricted to in-frame clones and leaves out a portion. Of 70,000 to 90,000 clones detected, roughly 89% appear once; the ten largest clones hold under 3%. The sequence came from an adult in good health. Material: peripheral blood, obtained on day 0 of AZD1222 vaccination.

For the CDR3, the DNA is TGTGCCGCCGGATCCGGGGCCAACGTCCTGACTTTC. It yields the protein CAAGSGANVLTF. The V call is TRBV6-5, the J call TRBJ2-6; no clear D gene. CDR3 size: 12 residues. Per germline, CDR1 MNHEY and CDR2 SVGAGI. Deletions cut 11 bases from V and 4 bases from J, with 9 bases between.